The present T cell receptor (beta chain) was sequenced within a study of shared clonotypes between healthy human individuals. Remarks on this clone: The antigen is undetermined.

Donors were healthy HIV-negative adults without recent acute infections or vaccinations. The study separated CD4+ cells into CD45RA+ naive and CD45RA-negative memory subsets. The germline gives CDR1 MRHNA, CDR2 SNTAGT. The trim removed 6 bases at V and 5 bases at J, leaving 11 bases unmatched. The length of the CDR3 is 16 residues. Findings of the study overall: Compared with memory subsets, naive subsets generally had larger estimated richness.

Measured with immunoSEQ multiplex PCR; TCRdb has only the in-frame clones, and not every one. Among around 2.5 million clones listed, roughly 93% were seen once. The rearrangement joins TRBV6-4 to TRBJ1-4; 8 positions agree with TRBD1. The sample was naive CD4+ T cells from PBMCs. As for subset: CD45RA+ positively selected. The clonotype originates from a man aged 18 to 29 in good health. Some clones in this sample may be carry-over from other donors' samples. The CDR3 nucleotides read TGTGCCAGCAGGCTGGGACAGGCCCTGCGGAATGAAAAACTGTTTTTT. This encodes CASRLGQALRNEKLFF.